The 12 T cell receptor beta chains presented below share a single source sample, sequenced in a study of radiotherapy plus CTLA-4 blockade in lung cancer. Generated by immunoSEQ multiplex PCR, the TCRdb table keeps only in-frame clones and is missing some. Here the sample spans about 100,000 clones, under 90% being singletons. The sample here was peripheral blood, taken from a patient treated with radiotherapy plus ipilimumab. The receptor source for this set is a human donor with non-small cell lung cancer who had stable disease on radiotherapy plus ipilimumab.

The V gene is TRBV7-8, the J gene TRBJ1-5, with 9 bases that match TRBD1. Germline V gene lookup returns CDR1 SGHVS and CDR2 FQNEAQ. V shed 5 bases, J shed 6 bases, and the junction held 8 bases outside the gene matches. The CDR3 totals 15 residues. This CDR3 reads CASSTLTGGGQPQHF. As DNA, the CDR3 is TGTGCCAGCAGCACCTTGACAGGGGGGGGTCAGCCCCAGCATTTT.

The chain has TRBV5-6 and TRBJ2-3; a possible D gene is TRBD1 (6 bases). CDR1 and CDR2 from the germline V gene are SGHDT and YYEEEE. Deletions cut 2 bases from V and 6 bases from J, with 16 bases between. CDR3 length: 15 residues. The CDR3 bases are TGTGCCAGCAGCTTTTGGTTGGGGGCAGACGATACGCAGTATTTT. It codes for CASSFWLGADDTQYF.

This clone has more than one count but fewer than ten. V and J are TRBV5-6 and TRBJ2-1; no reliable D call. V lost 1 base, J lost 9 bases, and 5 bases lay in between. The CDR3 runs to 11 residues. The V gene's germline CDR1 is SGHDT and CDR2 YYEEEE. The chain's CDR3 is CASSLTGEQFF. The CDR3 bases are TGTGCCAGCAGCTTGACTGGTGAGCAGTTCTTC. Using reference TRBV5-6 and TRBJ2-1 for the parts outside the CDR3, the full variable domain is DAGVTQSPTHLIKTRGQQVTLRCSPKSGHDTVSWYQQALGQGPQFIFQYYEEEERQRGNFPDRFSGHQFPNYSSELNVNALLLGDSALYLCASSLTGEQFFGPGTRLTVL.

The chain employs TRBV9 and TRBJ2-3, with D uncertain. The CDR3 consists of 12 residues. Trimming shortened V by 4 bases and J by 5 bases, and 8 bases separated the two germline ends. Germline loops: CDR1 SGDLS, CDR2 YYNGEE. The CDR3 loop reads CASSSVRDTQYF. CDR3 nucleotide sequence: TGTGCCAGCAGCTCTGTCCGAGATACGCAGTATTTT. The entire variable domain, with the rest obtained from reference TRBV9 and TRBJ2-3, is as follows: DSGVTQTPKHLITATGQRVTLRCSPRSGDLSVYWYQQSLDQGLQFLIQYYNGEERAKGNILERFSAQQFPDLHSELNLSSLELGDSALYFCASSSVRDTQYFGPGTRLTVL.

The V call is TRBV5-1, the J call TRBJ2-5; 8 bases map to TRBD1. The germline V gene has CDR1 SGHRS and CDR2 YFSETQ. The CDR3 totals 14 residues. The V and J ends lost 4 bases and 5 bases, in that order; junction bases with no gene match: 7. The CDR3 region has the DNA TGCGCCAGCAGCACGACAGGGGTTGGGGAGACCCAGTACTTC. Translated, it gives CASSTTGVGETQYF.

This clone appeared a single time. The V call is TRBV5-6, the J call TRBJ2-2, with 13 nucleotides matching TRBD2. CDR3 length equals 19 residues. Germline loops: CDR1 SGHDT, CDR2 YYEEEE. Trimming cost V 4 bases and J 3 bases; bases outside gene matches: 12. CDR3 in DNA: TGTGCCAGCAGCCCTGGACTAGCGGGGGCCACTCGGGACACCGGGGAGCTGTTTTTT. Residues: CASSPGLAGATRDTGELFF.

This chain joins TRBV25-1 and TRBJ2-3; D tentatively fits TRBD1 or TRBD2 (7 bases each). This CDR3 is 15 amino acids long. The germline V gene has CDR1 MGHDK and CDR2 SYGVNS. The V end lost 3 bases, the J end lost 2 bases, and 12 bases lay between the germline ends. The DNA of the CDR3 is TGTGCCAGCAGTGATGGGAGGGGGCTCACAGATACGCAGTATTTT. As protein: CASSDGRGLTDTQYF.

The J gene is TRBJ2-2, the V gene TRBV7-8, with 8 nucleotides matching TRBD2. Germline V gene lookup returns CDR1 SGHVS and CDR2 FQNEAQ. The CDR3 consists of 17 residues. The V gene end was trimmed by 1 base and the J gene end by 8 bases; junction bases not matched to a gene: 12. As DNA, the CDR3 is TGTGCCAGCAGCTTAGAATCCCCAGCGGGAGCGGCAGGGGAGCTGTTTTTT. This translates into CASSLESPAGAAGELFF.

The chain joins TRBV28 to TRBJ2-7, with D perhaps TRBD1 or TRBD2 (6 bases each). Germline CDR1 reads MDHEN; CDR2 reads SYDVKM. Trimming removed 4 bases from V and 7 bases from J, with 14 bases in between. CDR3 length equals 13 residues. The CDR3 region has the DNA TGTGCCAGCAGTTGGGGGGCCCAAGGGGAGCAGTACTTC. It codes for CASSWGAQGEQYF. The whole variable domain, remainder taken from reference TRBV28 and TRBJ2-7, is DVKVTQSSRYLVKRTGEKVFLECVQDMDHENMFWYRQDPGLGLRLIYFSYDVKMKEKGDIPEGYSVSREKKERFSLILESASTNQTSMYLCASSWGAQGEQYFGPGTRLTVT.

The gene calls are TRBV30 and TRBJ1-4, with a tentative D call TRBD1 (5 bases). Trimming removed 3 bases from V and 0 bases from J, with 20 bases in between. The germline CDR1 and CDR2 sequences are GTSNPN and SVGIG (reference sequence). The CDR3 covers 18 residues. In DNA, the CDR3 is TGTGCCTGGAGCGGTCGGTTCAGCCTAGGGGCAACTAATGAAAAACTGTTTTTT. This translates into CAWSGRFSLGATNEKLFF.

The chain joins TRBV25-1 to TRBJ2-5, with 11 bases identical to TRBD1. Germline CDR1 is MGHDK and CDR2 is SYGVNS. The CDR3 extends over 15 amino acids. The V segment lost 8 bases and the J segment 4 bases; nucleotides outside the gene matches: 9. For the CDR3, the DNA is TGTGCCAGCTCTCCCCCCGGGACAGGGGGAGAGACCCAGTACTTC. This gives the protein CASSPPGTGGETQYF.

V gene TRBV30 combines with J gene TRBJ2-7; TRBD1 matches 8 bases. Per germline, CDR1 GTSNPN and CDR2 SVGIG (reference sequence). V was pared by 2 bases and J by 2 bases, with 14 bases of the junction left unmatched. The CDR3 spans 17 residues. The CDR3 spells CAWSWYAGGEPPYEQYF. CDR3 DNA: TGTGCCTGGAGTTGGTATGCAGGGGGCGAACCACCCTACGAGCAGTACTTC.